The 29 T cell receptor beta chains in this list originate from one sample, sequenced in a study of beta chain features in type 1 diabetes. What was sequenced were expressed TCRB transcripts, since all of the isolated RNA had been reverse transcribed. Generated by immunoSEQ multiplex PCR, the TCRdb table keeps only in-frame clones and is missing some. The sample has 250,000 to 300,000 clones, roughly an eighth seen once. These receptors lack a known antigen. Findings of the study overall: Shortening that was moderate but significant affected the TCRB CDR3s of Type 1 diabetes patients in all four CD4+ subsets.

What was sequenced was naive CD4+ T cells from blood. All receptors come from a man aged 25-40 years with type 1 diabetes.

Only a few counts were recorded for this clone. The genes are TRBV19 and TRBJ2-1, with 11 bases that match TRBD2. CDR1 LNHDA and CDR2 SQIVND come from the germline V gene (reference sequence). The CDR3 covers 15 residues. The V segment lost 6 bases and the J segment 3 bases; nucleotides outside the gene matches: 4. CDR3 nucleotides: TGTGCCAGTAGGGCGGGACTAGCGGACTACAATGAGCAGTTCTTC. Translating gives CASRAGLADYNEQFF. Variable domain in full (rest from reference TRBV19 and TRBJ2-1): DGGITQSPKYLFRKEGQNVTLSCEQNLNHDAMYWYRQDPGQGLRLIYYSQIVNDFQKGDIAEGYSVSREKKESFPLTVTSAQKNPTAFYLCASRAGLADYNEQFFGPGTRLTVL.

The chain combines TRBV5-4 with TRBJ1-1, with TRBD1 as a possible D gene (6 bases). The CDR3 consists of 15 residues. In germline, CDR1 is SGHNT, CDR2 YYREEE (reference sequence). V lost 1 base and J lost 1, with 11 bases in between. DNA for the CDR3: TGTGCCAGCAGCTTGACCTCGACAGGGAACACTGAAGCTTTCTTT. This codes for CASSLTSTGNTEAFF.

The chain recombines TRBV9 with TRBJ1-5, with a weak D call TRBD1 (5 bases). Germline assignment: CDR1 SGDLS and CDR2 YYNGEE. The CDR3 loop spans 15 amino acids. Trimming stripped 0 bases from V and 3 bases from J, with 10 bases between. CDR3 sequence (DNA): TGTGCCAGCAGCGTAGATCAGGGTCACAATCAGCCCCAGCATTTT. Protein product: CASSVDQGHNQPQHF. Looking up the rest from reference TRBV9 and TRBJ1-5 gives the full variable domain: DSGVTQTPKHLITATGQRVTLRCSPRSGDLSVYWYQQSLDQGLQFLIQYYNGEERAKGNILERFSAQQFPDLHSELNLSSLELGDSALYFCASSVDQGHNQPQHFGDGTRLSIL.

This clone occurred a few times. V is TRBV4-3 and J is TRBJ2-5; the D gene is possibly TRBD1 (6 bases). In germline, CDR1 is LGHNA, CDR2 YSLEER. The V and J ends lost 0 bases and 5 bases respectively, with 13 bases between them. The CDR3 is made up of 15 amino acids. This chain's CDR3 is CASSQDLGAGETQYF. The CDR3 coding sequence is TGCGCCAGCAGCCAAGATTTGGGGGCAGGGGAGACCCAGTACTTC.

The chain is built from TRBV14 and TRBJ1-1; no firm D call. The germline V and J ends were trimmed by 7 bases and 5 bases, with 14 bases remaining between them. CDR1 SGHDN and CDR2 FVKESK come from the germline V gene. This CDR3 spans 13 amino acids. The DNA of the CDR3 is TGTGCCAGCAATCTCATCTCTACGACTGAAGCTTTCTTT. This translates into CASNLISTTEAFF.

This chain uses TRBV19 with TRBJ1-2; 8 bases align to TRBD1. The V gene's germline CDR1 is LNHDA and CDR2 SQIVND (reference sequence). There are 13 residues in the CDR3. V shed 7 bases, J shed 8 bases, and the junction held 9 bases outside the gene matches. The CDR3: CASTGQGSGGYTF. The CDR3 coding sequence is TGTGCCAGTACCGGACAGGGCAGTGGCGGCTACACCTTC.

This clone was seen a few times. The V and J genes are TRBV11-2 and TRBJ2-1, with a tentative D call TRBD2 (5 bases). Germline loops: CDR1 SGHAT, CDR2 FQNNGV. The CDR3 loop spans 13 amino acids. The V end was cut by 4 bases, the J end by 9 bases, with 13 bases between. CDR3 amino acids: CASSSDDGGEQFF. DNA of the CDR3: TGTGCCAGCAGCTCAGACGACGGAGGTGAGCAGTTCTTC. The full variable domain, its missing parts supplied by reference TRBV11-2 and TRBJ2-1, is EAGVAQSPRYKIIEKRQSVAFWCNPISGHATLYWYQQILGQGPKLLIQFQNNGVVDDSQLPKDRFSAERLKGVDSTLKIQPAKLEDSAVYLCASSSDDGGEQFFGPGTRLTVL.

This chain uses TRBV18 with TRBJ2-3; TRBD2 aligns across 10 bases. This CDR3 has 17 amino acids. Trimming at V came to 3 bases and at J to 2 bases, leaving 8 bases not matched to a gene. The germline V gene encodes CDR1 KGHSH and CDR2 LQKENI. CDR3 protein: CASSPYEREGYTDTQYF. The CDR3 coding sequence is TGTGCCAGCTCACCGTACGAGCGGGAGGGCTACACAGATACGCAGTATTTT.

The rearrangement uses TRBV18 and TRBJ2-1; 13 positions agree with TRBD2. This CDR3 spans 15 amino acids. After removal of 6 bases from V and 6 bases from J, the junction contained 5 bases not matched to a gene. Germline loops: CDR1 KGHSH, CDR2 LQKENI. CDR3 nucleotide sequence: TGTGCCAGCTCTCGATGGACTAGCGGGAGCAATGAGCAGTTCTTC. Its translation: CASSRWTSGSNEQFF.

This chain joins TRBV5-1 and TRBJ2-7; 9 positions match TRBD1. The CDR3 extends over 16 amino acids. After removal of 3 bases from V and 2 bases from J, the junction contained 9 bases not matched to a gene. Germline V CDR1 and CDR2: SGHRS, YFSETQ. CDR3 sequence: CASSYPSGQGTYEQYF. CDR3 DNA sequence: TGCGCCAGCAGCTATCCCTCGGGACAGGGAACCTACGAGCAGTACTTC.

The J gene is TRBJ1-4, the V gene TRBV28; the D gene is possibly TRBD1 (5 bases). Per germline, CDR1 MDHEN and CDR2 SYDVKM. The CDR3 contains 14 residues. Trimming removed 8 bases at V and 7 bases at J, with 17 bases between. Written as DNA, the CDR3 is TGTGCCAGCGCAGGGCAGGGCGCACCTGAAAAACTGTTTTTT. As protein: CASAGQGAPEKLFF.

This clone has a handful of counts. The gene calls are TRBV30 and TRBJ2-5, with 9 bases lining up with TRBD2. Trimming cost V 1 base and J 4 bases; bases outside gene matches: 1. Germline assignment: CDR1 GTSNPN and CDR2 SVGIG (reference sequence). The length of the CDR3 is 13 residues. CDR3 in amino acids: CAWSGTSVETQYF. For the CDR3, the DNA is TGTGCCTGGAGTGGGACTAGCGTAGAGACCCAGTACTTC.

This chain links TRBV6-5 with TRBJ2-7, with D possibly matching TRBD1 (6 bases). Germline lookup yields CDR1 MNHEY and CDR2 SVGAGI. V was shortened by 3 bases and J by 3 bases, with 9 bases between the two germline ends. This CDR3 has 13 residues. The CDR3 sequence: CASSYRTDYEQYF. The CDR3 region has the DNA TGTGCCAGCAGTTATAGGACAGACTACGAGCAGTACTTC.

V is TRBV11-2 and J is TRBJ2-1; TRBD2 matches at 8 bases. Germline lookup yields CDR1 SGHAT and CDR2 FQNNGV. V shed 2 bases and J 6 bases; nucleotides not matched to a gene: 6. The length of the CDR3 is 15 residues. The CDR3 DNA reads TGTGCCAGCAGCTTACGAGCGGGAGTGGGCAATGAGCAGTTCTTC. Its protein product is CASSLRAGVGNEQFF.

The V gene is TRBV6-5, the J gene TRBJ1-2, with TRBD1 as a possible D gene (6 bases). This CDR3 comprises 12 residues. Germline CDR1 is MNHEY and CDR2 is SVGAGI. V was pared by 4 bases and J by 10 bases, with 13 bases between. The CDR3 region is CASSLGASPYTF. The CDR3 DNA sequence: TGTGCCAGCAGTTTGGGGGCCTCTCCCTACACCTTC.

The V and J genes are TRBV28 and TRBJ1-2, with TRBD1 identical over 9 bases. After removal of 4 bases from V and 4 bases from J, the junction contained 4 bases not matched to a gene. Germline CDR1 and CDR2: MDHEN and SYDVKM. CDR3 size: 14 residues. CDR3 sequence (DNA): TGTGCCAGCAGTTCTCCGGGACAGGGCTATGGCTACACCTTC. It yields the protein CASSSPGQGYGYTF.

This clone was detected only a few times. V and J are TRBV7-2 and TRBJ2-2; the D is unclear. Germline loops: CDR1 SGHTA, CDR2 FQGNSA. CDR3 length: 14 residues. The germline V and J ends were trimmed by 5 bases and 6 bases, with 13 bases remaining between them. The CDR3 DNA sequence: TGTGCCAGCAGCCCCTACCTGGCGGCCGGGGAGCTGTTTTTT. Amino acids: CASSPYLAAGELFF.

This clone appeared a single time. This CDR3 is CASSQGPLDREQYF. The CDR3 DNA sequence: TGCGCCAGCAGCCAAGGGCCCCTTGACAGGGAGCAGTACTTC. This rearrangement joins TRBV4-1 to TRBJ2-7, with TRBD1 as a possible D gene (6 bases). CDR1 and CDR2 from the germline V gene are MGHRA and YSYEKL. The germline V and J ends were trimmed by 1 base and 7 bases, with 14 bases remaining between them. There are 14 residues in the CDR3.

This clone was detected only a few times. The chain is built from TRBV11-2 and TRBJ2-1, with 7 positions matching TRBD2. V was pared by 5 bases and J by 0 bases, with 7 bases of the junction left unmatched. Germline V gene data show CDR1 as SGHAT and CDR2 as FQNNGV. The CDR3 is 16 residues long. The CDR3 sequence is CASSPWTRDSYNEQFF. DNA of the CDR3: TGTGCCAGCAGCCCCTGGACTAGGGACTCCTACAATGAGCAGTTCTTC.

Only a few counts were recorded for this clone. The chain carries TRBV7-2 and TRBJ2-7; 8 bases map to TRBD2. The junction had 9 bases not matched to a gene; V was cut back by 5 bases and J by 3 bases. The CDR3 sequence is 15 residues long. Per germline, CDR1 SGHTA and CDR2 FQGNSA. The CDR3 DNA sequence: TGTGCCAGCAGCATTACTAGCGGCAGCGGCTACGAGCAGTACTTC. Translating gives CASSITSGSGYEQYF.

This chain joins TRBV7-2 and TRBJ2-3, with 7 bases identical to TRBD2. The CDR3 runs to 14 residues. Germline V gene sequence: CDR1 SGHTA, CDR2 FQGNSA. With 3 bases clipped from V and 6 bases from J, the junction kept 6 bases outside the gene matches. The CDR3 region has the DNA TGTGCCAGCAGCTTGACTAGCACTGGGGATACGCAGTATTTT. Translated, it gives CASSLTSTGDTQYF.

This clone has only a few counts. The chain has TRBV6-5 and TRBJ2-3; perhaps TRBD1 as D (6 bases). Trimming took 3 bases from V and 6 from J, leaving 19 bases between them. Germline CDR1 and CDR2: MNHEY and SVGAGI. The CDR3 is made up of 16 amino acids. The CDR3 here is CASSYWGPQRADTQYF. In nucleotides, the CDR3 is TGTGCCAGCAGTTATTGGGGGCCACAGAGGGCGGATACGCAGTATTTT.

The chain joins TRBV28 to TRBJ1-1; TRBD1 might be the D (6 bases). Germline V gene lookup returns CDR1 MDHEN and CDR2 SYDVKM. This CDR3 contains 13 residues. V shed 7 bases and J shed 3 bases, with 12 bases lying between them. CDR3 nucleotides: TGTGCCAGCATCCTACAGGGTGACACTGAAGCTTTCTTT. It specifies CASILQGDTEAFF. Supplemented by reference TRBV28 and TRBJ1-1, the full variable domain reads DVKVTQSSRYLVKRTGEKVFLECVQDMDHENMFWYRQDPGLGLRLIYFSYDVKMKEKGDIPEGYSVSREKKERFSLILESASTNQTSMYLCASILQGDTEAFFGQGTRLTVV.

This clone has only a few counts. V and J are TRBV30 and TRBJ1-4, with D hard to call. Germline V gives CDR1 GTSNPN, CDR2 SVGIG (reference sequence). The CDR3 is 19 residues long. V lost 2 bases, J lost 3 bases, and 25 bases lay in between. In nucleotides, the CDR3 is TGTGCCTGGAGTCCGAGGGAGGGAAAAAGAGTTCGGGCTAATGAAAAACTGTTTTTT. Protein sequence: CAWSPREGKRVRANEKLFF. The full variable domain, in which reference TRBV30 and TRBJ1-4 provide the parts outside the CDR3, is SQTIHQWPATLVQPVGSPLSLECTVEGTSNPNLYWYRQAAGRGLQLLFYSVGIGQISSEVPQNLSASRPQDRQFILSSKKLLLSDSGFYLCAWSPREGKRVRANEKLFFGSGTQLSVL.

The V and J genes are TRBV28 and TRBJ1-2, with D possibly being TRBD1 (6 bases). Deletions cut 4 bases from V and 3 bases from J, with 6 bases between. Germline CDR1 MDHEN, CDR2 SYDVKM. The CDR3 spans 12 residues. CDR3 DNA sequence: TGTGCCAGCAGTTACAGGGACTATGGCTACACCTTC. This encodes CASSYRDYGYTF.

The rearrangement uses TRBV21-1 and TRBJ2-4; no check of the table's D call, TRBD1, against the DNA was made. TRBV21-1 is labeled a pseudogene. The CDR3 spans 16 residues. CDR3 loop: CASSKGDRVAKNIQYF. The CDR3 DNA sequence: TGTGCCAGCAGCAAAGGGGACAGGGTAGCCAAAAACATTCAGTACTTC.

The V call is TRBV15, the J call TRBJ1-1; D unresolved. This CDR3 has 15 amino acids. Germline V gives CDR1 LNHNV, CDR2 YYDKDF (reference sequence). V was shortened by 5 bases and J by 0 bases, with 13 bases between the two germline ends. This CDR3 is CATSPGVVVNTEAFF. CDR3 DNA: TGTGCCACCAGCCCCGGGGTCGTTGTGAACACTGAAGCTTTCTTT.

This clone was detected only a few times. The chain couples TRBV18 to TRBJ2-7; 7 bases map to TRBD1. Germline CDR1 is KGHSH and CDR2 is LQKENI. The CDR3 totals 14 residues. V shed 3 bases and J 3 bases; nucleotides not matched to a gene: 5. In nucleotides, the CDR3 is TGTGCCAGCTCACCGAAGGGACAGAACTACGAGCAGTACTTC. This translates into CASSPKGQNYEQYF.

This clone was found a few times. Written as DNA, the CDR3 is TGTGCCAGCAGCCCGGACAGGAGGGACGGGGAGACCCAGTACTTC. Amino acids: CASSPDRRDGETQYF. The chain combines TRBV7-9 with TRBJ2-5, with D possibly being TRBD1 (7 bases). This CDR3 contains 15 residues. Per the germline V gene, CDR1 is SEHNR and CDR2 is FQNEAQ (reference sequence). Deletions cut 5 bases from V and 5 bases from J, with 18 bases between.